This T cell receptor beta chain was sequenced for a study of blood T cell repertoires in COVID-19. Study information: From T cells, B-cell-depleted T cells, or PBMCs came the material, which was cDNA or gDNA.

This study enrolled people aged 18 to 89 from roughly 22 US geographic areas. Participant-given clinical history determined each cohort assignment. CDR3 size: 15 residues. Per the germline V gene, CDR1 is MNHEY and CDR2 is SVGAGI. Trimming took 5 bases from V and 3 from J, leaving 14 bases between them. Source study methods: Estimates of nucleated cell counts were drawn from the amplification of reference gene primers. Repertoires were generated with immunoSEQ multiplex PCR, while TCRdb's copy carries only in-frame clones and drops some. V, J and clone size are those of that table, while D and trimming were read from the DNA. The table has 150,000 to 250,000 clones, approximately 90% seen once.

V and J are TRBV6-5 and TRBJ1-3; D is undetermined. Specimen: PBMCs or T cells enriched from blood (not recorded which). The receptor comes from a woman aged 25 to 39 who had recovered from COVID-19. The CDR3: CASSPLGRLGNTIYF. DNA of the CDR3: TGTGCCAGCAGTCCCTTGGGCAGGCTTGGAAACACCATATATTTT.